Reported below is one T cell receptor beta chain. This entry belongs to a study of blood T cell repertoires in COVID-19. Background on the study: Whether acute or convalescent, the COVID-19 samples came from the United States, Italy and Spain.

Trimming removed 7 bases from V and 5 bases from J; junction bases left unmatched: 8. Germline-derived CDR1 and CDR2 are LNHDA and SQIVND (reference sequence). This CDR3 is built from 14 residues. TCRdb keeps only in-frame clones here, not all; method: immunoSEQ multiplex PCR. The table includes around 43,000 clones, 80% to 90% detected once. Sample: peripheral blood. V gene TRBV19 combines with J gene TRBJ2-1; 7 bases are shared with TRBD2. The receptor was isolated from a human donor in a cohort sampled during active COVID-19. CDR3 DNA sequence: TGTGCCAGTAATCGGGGGGTTGAGCACAATGAGCAGTTCTTC. Protein: CASNRGVEHNEQFF.